These 9 T cell receptor beta chains came from one sample sequenced in a study of cytomegalovirus exposure and HLA in healthy donors. In the PCR, 60 Vbeta and 13 Jbeta primers were used. Sequencing was performed with immunoSEQ multiplex PCR; in TCRdb, only in-frame clones are kept and a portion is missing. The sample has about 120,000 clones, roughly 65% seen once. Material: PBMCs. These receptors were taken from a man in his forties in good health and CMV-seropositive.

This chain joins TRBV6-5 and TRBJ1-1; a possible D gene is TRBD1 (5 bases). The V gene lost 3 bases and the J gene lost 5 bases, with 10 bases spanning the gap. The CDR3 is 13 residues long. In germline, CDR1 is MNHEY, CDR2 SVGAGI. CDR3 bases: TGTGCCAGCAGTTATCAGGGAAGGACTGAAGCTTTCTTT. Translated: CASSYQGRTEAFF.

This clone was observed a few times. J is TRBJ2-1 and V is TRBV27; 13 bases fit TRBD2. V lost 3 bases to trimming and J lost 9 bases; unmatched junction nucleotides: 29. The CDR3 runs 23 residues. CDR1 is MNHEY and CDR2 is SMNVEV in the germline V gene (reference sequence). CDR3 protein: CASSFLRNVAGLAGTVLMGEQFF. CDR3 DNA: TGTGCCAGCAGTTTCCTCAGGAACGTTGCGGGACTAGCGGGAACGGTATTAATGGGTGAGCAGTTCTTC.

The chain uses TRBV2 and TRBJ1-5, with D uncertain. The CDR3 has 15 amino acids. V lost 4 bases and J 1 base, leaving 11 bases between the germline ends. CDR1 SNHLY and CDR2 FYNNEI come from the germline V gene. CDR3 DNA sequence: TGTGCCAGCAGTGGAACGGGGATCAGCAATCAGCCCCAGCATTTT. Translation: CASSGTGISNQPQHF.

The rearrangement uses TRBV7-2 and TRBJ2-5; the match to TRBD2 covers 10 bases. V lost 2 bases, J lost 4 bases, and 7 bases stayed unmatched. Germline CDR1 SGHTA, CDR2 FQGNSA. This CDR3 contains 16 residues. CDR3 region: CASSLSLAGGVETQYF. CDR3 DNA sequence: TGTGCCAGCAGCTTATCCTTAGCGGGAGGAGTAGAGACCCAGTACTTC. Full variable domain (rest looked up from reference TRBV7-2 and TRBJ2-5): GAGVSQSPSNKVTEKGKDVELRCDPISGHTALYWYRQSLGQGLEFLIYFQGNSAPDKSGLPSDRFSAERTGGSVSTLTIQRTQQEDSAVYLCASSLSLAGGVETQYFGPGTRLLVL.

As concerns this clone: At one end, the junction sequence differs from germline, possibly due to a read error. The chain has TRBV7-9 and TRBJ1-2; 9 bases align to TRBD1. The CDR3 sequence is 12 residues long. Germline V gene lookup returns CDR1 SEHNR and CDR2 FQNEAQ (reference sequence). The chain's CDR3 is CSSSYRTGDDTF. The CDR3, as DNA: TGTTCCAGCAGCTATAGGACAGGGGATGACACCTTC. Using reference TRBV7-9 and TRBJ1-2 for the parts outside the CDR3, the full variable domain is DTGVSQNPRHKITKRGQNVTFRCDPISEHNRLYWYRQTLGQGPEFLTYFQNEAQLEKSRLLSDRFSAERPKGSFSTLEIQRTEQGDSAMYLCSSSYRTGDDTFGSGTRLTVV.

The J gene is TRBJ1-2, the V gene TRBV15; 7 bases align to TRBD1. V lost 0 bases, J lost 3 bases, and 10 bases stayed unmatched. This CDR3 has 17 amino acids. Germline V gene lookup returns CDR1 LNHNV and CDR2 YYDKDF (reference sequence). The CDR3 nucleotides read TGTGCCACCAGCAGAGATTCGAATGAGGGGGCGGACTATGGCTACACCTTC. This encodes CATSRDSNEGADYGYTF.

The DNA of the CDR3 is TGTGCCAGCAGTGAAGGAGGCGGCAGGGGAGTCGCTGAAGCTTTCTTT. As protein: CASSEGGGRGVAEAFF. The chain links TRBV6-1 to TRBJ1-1; a weak D match, TRBD1 (6 bases). V lost 1 base to trimming and J lost 6 bases, with 18 bases between them. Per germline, CDR1 MNHNS and CDR2 SASEGT. The CDR3 runs to 16 residues.

The table lists this clone with a few counts. The V and J genes are TRBV2 and TRBJ2-3, with TRBD1 identical over 9 bases. This CDR3 spans 15 amino acids. Germline CDR1 SNHLY, CDR2 FYNNEI. J lost 5 bases, V lost 6 bases, and 9 bases had no gene match. The CDR3 sequence is CASRLLQGAGDTQYF. The CDR3, as DNA: TGTGCCAGCAGGCTATTACAGGGGGCTGGAGATACGCAGTATTTT.

This rearrangement joins TRBV5-1 to TRBJ1-2; TRBD1 aligns across 8 bases. V lost 3 bases and J lost 0; bases outside the gene matches: 4. The CDR3 spans 15 residues. Germline CDR1 and CDR2: SGHRS and YFSETQ. Here the CDR3 reads CASSWGQEANYGYTF. The CDR3 bases are TGCGCCAGCAGCTGGGGACAGGAAGCTAACTATGGCTACACCTTC.